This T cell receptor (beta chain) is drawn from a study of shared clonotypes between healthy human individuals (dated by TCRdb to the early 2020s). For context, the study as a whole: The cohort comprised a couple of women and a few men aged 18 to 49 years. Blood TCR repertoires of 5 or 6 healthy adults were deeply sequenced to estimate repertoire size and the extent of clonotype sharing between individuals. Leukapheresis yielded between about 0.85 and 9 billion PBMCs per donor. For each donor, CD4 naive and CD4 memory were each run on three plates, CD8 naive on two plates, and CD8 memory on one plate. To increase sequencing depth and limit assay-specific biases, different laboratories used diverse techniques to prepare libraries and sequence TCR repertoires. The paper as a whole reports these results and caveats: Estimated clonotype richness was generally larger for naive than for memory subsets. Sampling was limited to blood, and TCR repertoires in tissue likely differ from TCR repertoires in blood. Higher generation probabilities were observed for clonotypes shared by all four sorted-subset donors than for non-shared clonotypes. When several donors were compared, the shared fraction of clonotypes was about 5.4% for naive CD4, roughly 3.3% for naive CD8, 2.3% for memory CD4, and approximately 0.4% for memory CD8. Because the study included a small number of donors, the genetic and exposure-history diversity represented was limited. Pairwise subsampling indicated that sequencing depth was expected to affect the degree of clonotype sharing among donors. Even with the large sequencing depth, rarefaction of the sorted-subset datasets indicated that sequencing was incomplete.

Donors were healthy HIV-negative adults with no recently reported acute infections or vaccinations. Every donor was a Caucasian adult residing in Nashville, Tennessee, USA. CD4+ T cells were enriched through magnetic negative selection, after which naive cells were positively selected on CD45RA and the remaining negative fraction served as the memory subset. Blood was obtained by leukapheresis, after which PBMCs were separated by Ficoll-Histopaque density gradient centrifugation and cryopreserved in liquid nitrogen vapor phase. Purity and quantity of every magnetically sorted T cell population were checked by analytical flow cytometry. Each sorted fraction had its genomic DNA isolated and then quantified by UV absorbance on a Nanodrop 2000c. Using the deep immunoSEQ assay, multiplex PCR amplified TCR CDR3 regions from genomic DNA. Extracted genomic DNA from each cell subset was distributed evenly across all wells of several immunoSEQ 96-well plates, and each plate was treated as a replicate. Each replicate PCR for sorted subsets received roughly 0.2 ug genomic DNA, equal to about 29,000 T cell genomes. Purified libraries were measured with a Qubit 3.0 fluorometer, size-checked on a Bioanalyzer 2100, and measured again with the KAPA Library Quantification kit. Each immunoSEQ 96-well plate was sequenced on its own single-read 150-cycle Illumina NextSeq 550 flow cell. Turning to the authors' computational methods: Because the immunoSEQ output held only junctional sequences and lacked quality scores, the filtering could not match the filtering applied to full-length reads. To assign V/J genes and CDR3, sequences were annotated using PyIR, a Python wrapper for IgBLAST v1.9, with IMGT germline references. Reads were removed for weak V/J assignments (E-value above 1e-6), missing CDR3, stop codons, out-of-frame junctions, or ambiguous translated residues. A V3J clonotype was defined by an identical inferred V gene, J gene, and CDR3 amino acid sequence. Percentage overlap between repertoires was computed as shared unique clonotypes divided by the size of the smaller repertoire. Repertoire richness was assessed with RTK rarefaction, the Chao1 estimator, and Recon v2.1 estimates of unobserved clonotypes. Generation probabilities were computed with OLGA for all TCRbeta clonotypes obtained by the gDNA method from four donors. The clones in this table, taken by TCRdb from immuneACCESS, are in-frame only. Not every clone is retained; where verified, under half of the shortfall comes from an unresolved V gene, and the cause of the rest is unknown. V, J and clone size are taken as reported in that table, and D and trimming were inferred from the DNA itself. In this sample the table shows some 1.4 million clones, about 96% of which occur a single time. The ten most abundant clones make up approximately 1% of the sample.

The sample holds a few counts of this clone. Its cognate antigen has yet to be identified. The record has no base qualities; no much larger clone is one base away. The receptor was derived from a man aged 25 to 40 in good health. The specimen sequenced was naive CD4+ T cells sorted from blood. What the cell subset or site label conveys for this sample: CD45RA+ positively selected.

The CDR3 region has the sequence CASSGQGDYGYTF. The nucleotide sequence reads as follows: TGTGCCAGCAGTGGACAGGGGGATTACGGCTACACCTTC. The chain links TRBV6-5 with TRBJ1-2, with TRBD1 identical over 10 junction bases. CDR1 and CDR2 are drawn from the germline V gene: MNHEY, SVGAGI. The V end gives up 5 bases and the J end 8 bases, leaving 5 bases in the junction not matched to a gene. Taken from cysteine to phenylalanine, the CDR3 has 13 residues. Left in the record is the CDR3 DNA by itself, 39 bases read in frame from the first base.